A few counts support the clone carrying this TCR beta chain. Gene and germline names: mouse. The read terminates 1 residue ahead of where the CDR3 ends, so the germline J gene completes it. There are 14 residues in the CDR3. Germline V gene data show CDR1 as KGHPV and CDR2 as FQNQEV (reference sequence). V was pared by 4 bases and J by 1 base, with 8 bases between. Time point specified: mouse harvest day 14 after allogeneic transplant. Tail vein injection delivered 10^7 T-cell-depleted bone marrow cells and 10^6 splenic CD5+ T cells. This sample was taken from a study of tissue T cells after allogeneic stem cell transplantation. Using immunoSEQ multiplex PCR, the repertoire was profiled, and TCRdb retains in-frame clones only, with some absent. The table has 4,500 to 5,500 clones, around 45% seen once.

The origin of this receptor is a female BALB/c mouse given C57BL/6 T cells with graft-versus-host disease after an allogeneic hematopoietic cell transplant. The sequencing sample was made of gut tissue. The J gene is TRBJ1-3, the V gene TRBV26, with D uncertain. CDR3: CASSPPGSGNTLYF. The sequenced CDR3 bases are TGTGCCAGCAGTCCCCCGGGGTCTGGAAATACGCTCTAT. Based on the CDR3 plus reference TRBV26 and TRBJ1-3, the full variable domain is NSKVIQTPRYLVKGQGQKAKMRCIPEKGHPVVFWYQQNKNNEFKFLINFQNQEVLQQIDMTEKRFSAECPSNSPCSLEIQSSEAGDSALYLCASSPPGSGNTLYFGEGSRLIVV.